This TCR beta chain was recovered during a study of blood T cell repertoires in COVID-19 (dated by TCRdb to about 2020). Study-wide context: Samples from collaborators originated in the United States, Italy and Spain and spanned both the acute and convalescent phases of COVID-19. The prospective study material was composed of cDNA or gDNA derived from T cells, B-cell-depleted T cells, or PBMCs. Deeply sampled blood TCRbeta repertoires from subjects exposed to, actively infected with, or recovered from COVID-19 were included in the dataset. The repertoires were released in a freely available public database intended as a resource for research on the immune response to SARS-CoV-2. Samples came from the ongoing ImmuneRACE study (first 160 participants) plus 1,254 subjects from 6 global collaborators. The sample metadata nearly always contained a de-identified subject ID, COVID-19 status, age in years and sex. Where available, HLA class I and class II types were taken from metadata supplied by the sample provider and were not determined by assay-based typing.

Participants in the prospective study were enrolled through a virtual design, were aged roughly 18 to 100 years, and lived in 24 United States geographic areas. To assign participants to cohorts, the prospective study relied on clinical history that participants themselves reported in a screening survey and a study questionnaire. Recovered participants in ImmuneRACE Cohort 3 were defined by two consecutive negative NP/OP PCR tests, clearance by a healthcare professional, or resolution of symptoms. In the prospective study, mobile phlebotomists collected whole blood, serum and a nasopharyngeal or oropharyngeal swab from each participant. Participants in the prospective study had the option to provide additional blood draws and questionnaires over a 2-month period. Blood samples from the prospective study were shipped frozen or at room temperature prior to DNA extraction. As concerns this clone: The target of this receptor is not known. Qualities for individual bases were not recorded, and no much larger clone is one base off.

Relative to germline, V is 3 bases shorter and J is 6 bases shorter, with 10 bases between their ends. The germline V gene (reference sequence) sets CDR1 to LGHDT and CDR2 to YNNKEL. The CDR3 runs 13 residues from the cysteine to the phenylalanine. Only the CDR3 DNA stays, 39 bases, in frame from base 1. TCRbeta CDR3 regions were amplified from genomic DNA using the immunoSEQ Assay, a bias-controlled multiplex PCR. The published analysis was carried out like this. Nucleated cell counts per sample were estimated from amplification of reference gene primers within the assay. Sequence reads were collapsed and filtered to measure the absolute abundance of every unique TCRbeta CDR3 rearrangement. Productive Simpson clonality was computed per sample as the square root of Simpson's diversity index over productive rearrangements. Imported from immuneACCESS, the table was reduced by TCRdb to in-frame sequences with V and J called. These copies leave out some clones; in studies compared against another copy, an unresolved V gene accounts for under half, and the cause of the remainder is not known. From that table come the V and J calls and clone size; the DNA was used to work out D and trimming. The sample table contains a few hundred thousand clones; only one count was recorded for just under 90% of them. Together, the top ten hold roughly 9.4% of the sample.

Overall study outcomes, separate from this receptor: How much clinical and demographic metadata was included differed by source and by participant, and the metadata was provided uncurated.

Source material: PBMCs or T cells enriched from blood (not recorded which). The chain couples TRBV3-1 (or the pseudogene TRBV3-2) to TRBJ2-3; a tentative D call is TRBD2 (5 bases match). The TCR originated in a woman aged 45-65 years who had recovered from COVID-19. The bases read TGTGCCAGCAGCCACCGGGGAGACGATACGCAGTATTTT. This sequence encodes CASSHRGDDTQYF.